The 2 T cell receptor beta chains reported below all come from one sample, sequenced in a study of spatial heterogeneity in lung cancer. One entry per CDR3 protein, called by TCRdb with MiXCR from the 5' RACE reads. The repertoire has around 40,000 distinct CDR3 sequences, under 7% of them found once; the top ten carry 9.5% to 13%. Time point specified: sample taken at primary tumor resection. Frozen PBMC, nontumor lung or tumor provided whole RNA, which was sequenced unsorted. This specimen consisted of PBMCs, obtained at surgery. These receptors came from a male donor with early-stage non-small cell lung cancer.

This clonotype was observed at least ten times. V gene TRBV18 combines with J gene TRBJ1-1; 9 nucleotides align to TRBD1. CDR1 and CDR2 (germline): KGHSH, LQKENI. V dropped 3 bases and J dropped 1; count of bases not matched to a gene: 3. The CDR3 spans 15 residues. This CDR3 reads CASSPSTGGNTEAFF. For the CDR3, the DNA is TGTGCCAGCTCACCGTCGACAGGGGGGAACACTGAAGCTTTCTTT.

This clonotype was recorded many times. The V call is TRBV4-1, the J call TRBJ1-2; D possibly corresponds to TRBD1 (6 bases). V lost 5 bases and J lost 6, with 25 bases in between. The CDR3 loop spans 17 amino acids. Looked up from germline, CDR1 is MGHRA and CDR2 is YSYEKL. The CDR3 bases are TGCGCCAGCAGCTCAAAAAGACTACAGGGTATGAGGGATGGCTACACCTTC. Residues: CASSSKRLQGMRDGYTF.